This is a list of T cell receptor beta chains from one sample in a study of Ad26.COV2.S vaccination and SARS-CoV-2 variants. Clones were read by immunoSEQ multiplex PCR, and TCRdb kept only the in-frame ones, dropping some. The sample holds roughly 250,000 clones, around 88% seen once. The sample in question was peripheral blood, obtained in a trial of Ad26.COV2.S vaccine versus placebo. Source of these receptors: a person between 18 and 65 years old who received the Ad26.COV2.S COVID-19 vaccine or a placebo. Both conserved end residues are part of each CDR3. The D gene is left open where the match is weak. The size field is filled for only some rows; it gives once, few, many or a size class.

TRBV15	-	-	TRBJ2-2	TGTGCCACCAGCAGAGTGGTGAGCGGACCGAACACCGGGGAGCTGTTTTTT	CATSRVVSGPNTGELFF
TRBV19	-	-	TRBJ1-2	TGTGCCAGTAGTATGGGAGACTTTAACTATGGCTACACCTTC	CASSMGDFNYGYTF
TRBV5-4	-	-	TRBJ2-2	TGTGCCAGCACCCCCTCCGGGGGATTCAACACCGGGGAGCTGTTTTTT	CASTPSGGFNTGELFF
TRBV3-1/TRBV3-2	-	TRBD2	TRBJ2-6	TGTGCCAGCAGCCAACGGGTTGGACTAGCTCCTTCTGGGGCCAACGTCCTGACTTTC	CASSQRVGLAPSGANVLTF
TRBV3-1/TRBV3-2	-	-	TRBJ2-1	TGTGCCAGCAGCTACTCATACGATGAGCAGTTCTTC	CASSYSYDEQFF
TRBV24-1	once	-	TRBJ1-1	TGTGCCACCAGGGGTGCGGACACTGAAGCTTTCTTT	CATRGADTEAFF
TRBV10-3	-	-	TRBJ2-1	TGTGCCATCAGGGAGGGGGGGAGCGGGAACAACTACAATGAGCAGTTCTTC	CAIREGGSGNNYNEQFF
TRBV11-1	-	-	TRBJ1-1	TGTGCCAGCAGCAATTCAGGGTTCCTGAACACTGAAGCTTTCTTT	CASSNSGFLNTEAFF
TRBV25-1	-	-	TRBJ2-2	TGTGCCAGCAGTGGGGGCCTGTTTACCGGAACCGGGGAGCTGTTTTTT	CASSGGLFTGTGELFF
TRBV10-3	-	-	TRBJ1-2	TGTGCCATCAGCGGGGTGTATGGCTACACCTTC	CAISGVYGYTF
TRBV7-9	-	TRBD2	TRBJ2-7	TGTGCCAGCAGTAGCCGGTTGATAGCGGGGACCGAGCAGTACTTC	CASSSRLIAGTEQYF
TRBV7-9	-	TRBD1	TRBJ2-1	TGTGCCAGCACCTCGCCGGGACAGGGGAGTAATGAGCAGTTCTTC	CASTSPGQGSNEQFF
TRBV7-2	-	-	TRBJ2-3	TGTGCCAGCAGCTTAGTAGTAGATACGCAGTATTTT	CASSLVVDTQYF
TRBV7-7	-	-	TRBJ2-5	TGTGCCAGCAGCTTAGAACAGGTGGGATTCAGCGGCGAGACCCAGTACTTC	CASSLEQVGFSGETQYF
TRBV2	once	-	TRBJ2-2	TGTGCCAGAAAGGGGGCGGGGGCCGGGGAGCTGTTTTTT	CARKGAGAGELFF
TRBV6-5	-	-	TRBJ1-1	TGTGCCAGCAGATCCCGGTCATTGGCTGTTGAAGCTTTCTTT	CASRSRSLAVEAFF
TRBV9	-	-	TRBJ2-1	TGTGCCAGCAGCGTAGGGGTGAGGAGCTCCTACAATGAGCAGTTCTTC	CASSVGVRSSYNEQFF
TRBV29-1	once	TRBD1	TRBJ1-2	TGCAGCGTTGGACGGTCAGGGGGCACCTATGGCTACACCTTC	CSVGRSGGTYGYTF
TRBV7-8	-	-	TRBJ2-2	TGTGCCAGCAGCGATCTACAGATAAACACCGGGGAGCTGTTTTTT	CASSDLQINTGELFF
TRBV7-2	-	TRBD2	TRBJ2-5	TGTGCCAGCAGCTTACGAAGACTAGCGGGAGTTGAGACCCAGTACTTC	CASSLRRLAGVETQYF
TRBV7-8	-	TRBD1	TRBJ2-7	TGTGCCAGCAGCTACAGGACAGGGGTCTCCTACGAGCAGTACTTC	CASSYRTGVSYEQYF
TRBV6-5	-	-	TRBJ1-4	TGTGCCAGCAATACTATCAGGGCCGGTGCTGAAAAACTGTTTTTT	CASNTIRAGAEKLFF
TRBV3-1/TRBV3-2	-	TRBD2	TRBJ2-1	TGTGCCAGCAGCCCCAACGGTCTAGCGGGCAATGAGCAGTTCTTC	CASSPNGLAGNEQFF
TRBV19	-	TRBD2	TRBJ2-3	TGTGCCAGTAGTGCCCCTCTCCGGGCTAGCGGGAGGGCCTTAGTTTCAACAGATACGCAGTATTTT	CASSAPLRASGRALVSTDTQYF
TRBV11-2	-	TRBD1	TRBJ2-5	TGTGCCAGCAGCCTAAGGACAGGGAGAGAGACCCAGTACTTC	CASSLRTGRETQYF
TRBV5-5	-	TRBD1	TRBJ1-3	TGTGCCAGCAGCGAGGGACAGGGGTCTGGAAACACCATATATTTT	CASSEGQGSGNTIYF
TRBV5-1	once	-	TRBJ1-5	TGCGCCAGCAGCTTGGGGACGACCAATCAGCCCCAGCATTTT	CASSLGTTNQPQHF
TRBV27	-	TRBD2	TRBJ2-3	TGTGCCAGCAGTTGGGGGACTAGCGGGGCTCGGGCAGATACGCAGTATTTT	CASSWGTSGARADTQYF